This TCR beta chain was captured in a study of vaccination and CD4 T cells after COVID-19. Study overall: For control cultures, the treatment was a CEFX pool, an HIV-1 Nef pool, or no peptide.

Trimming pared 4 bases from V and 2 bases from J, leaving 12 bases between. The V gene's germline CDR1 is SGHTA and CDR2 FQGTGA. This CDR3 is 15 amino acids long. Treatment here: roughly 11-day PBMC culture with coronavirus spike peptide pools or control peptides (ViraFEST assay). Via ViraFEST, peptide pools expanded antigen-specific T cells before TCR sequencing. Researchers used the Oncomine TCR Beta short-read assay to sequence DNA from cultured CD4+ T cells. One entry per CDR3 protein, called by TCRdb with MiXCR from the PCR reads. Counted here are about 19,000 distinct CDR3 sequences, more than 50% occurring once; the ten biggest clones make up 10%. Note on this clonotype: The antigen is unknown.

General study points: Spike mono-reactivity was the property of 304 of 307 vaccine-specific clones in convalescent patients.

Sample: CD4+ T cells from blood, cultured in vitro. This chain connects TRBV7-3 to TRBJ2-1; no reliable D call. The source of this sequence is a human donor who had recovered from COVID-19. CDR3 sequence (DNA): TGTGCCAGCAGCTCTTACAAGGGCCCCTACAATGAGCAGTTCTTC. It specifies CASSSYKGPYNEQFF. Variable domain in full (rest from reference TRBV7-3 and TRBJ2-1): GAGVSQTPSNKVTEKGKYVELRCDPISGHTALYWYRQSLGQGPEFLIYFQGTGAADDSGLPNDRFFAVRPEGSVSTLKIQRTERGDSAVYLCASSSYKGPYNEQFFGPGTRLTVL.